The subject of this entry is one TCR beta chain. The repertoire was sequenced with immunoSEQ multiplex PCR; TCRdb's copy has only in-frame clones and lacks some. The sample contains 75,000 to 95,000 clones, 94% of which appear only once. Germline CDR1 reads SGHNT; CDR2 reads YYREEE (reference sequence). V was trimmed by 2 bases and J by 5 bases, leaving 11 bases between them. The CDR3 runs 13 residues. The data derive from a study of T cell changes during pregnancy in multiple sclerosis. Sequences were derived from CD4+ T cells from peripheral blood mononuclear cells, sampled after pregnancy. The clonotype was recovered from a female donor with multiple sclerosis, enrolled in a pregnancy study. J is TRBJ2-7 and V is TRBV5-4; D may be TRBD2 (5 bases). The CDR3 here is CASSLGLAHEQYF. The CDR3 region has the DNA TGTGCCAGCAGCTTAGGCCTAGCCCACGAGCAGTACTTC.